This T cell receptor (beta chain) was captured in a study of cytomegalovirus exposure and HLA in healthy donors (dated by TCRdb to 2015 to 2018). Broadly, across the study: An earlier analysis of 550 to 700 of the donors reported 250 to 300 Gb of sequence data and more than 90 million unique TCR beta sequences from about 200 million T cells. Approximately 300 gigabases of sequencing data and around 90 million unique TCR sequences made up an early release that covered nearly 650 HLA-typed donors. Of the roughly 400 genotyped donors, about 80% fell in the genetic ancestry cluster associated with self-reported Caucasian donors. The study aimed to test whether signatures of past pathogen exposure could be identified by cataloging public T cell receptors. Using immunosequencing, the study profiled T cell repertoires from about 610 subjects and related those repertoires to cytomegalovirus serostatus. In addition to the first cohort of about 650 subjects, a separate validation cohort of approximately 110 different subjects was used. To predict cytomegalovirus infection status, the study brought together high-throughput TCR immunosequencing, statistical association of individual TCRs with disease status, and machine learning. In a later analysis, previously published TCR beta repertoires from several hundred donors were re-analyzed and high-resolution HLA genotyping was added so that TCR occurrence patterns could be studied. Rather than using new phenotypic data, the later analysis identified candidate immune exposures from TCR beta sequences and from how often those sequences occurred across donors. To decide whether each TCR beta V gene segment behaved as functional or pseudogenic, an earlier analysis of several hundred of the donors relied on high-throughput TCR beta sequencing. Donor age, sex, ethnicity and CMV serostatus were collected together with the repertoire data. A later genetic analysis took genome-wide SNP genotypes for about 55% of the roughly 700 donors and used that subset as a discovery cohort. All discovery cohort repertoires had been generated on a single sequencing platform. HLA typing included class I and class II loci at four-digit resolution. Typing coverage differed by locus: A, B, C, DRB1 and DQB1 were typed in about 620-640 donors, DQA1 in roughly 510, DPA1 in approximately 600, and DPB1 in just under 490. Four to six DR-DQ haplotypes were handled as single units for association and clustering because linkage in the cohort was strong. Across some 400 genotyped donors of the cohort, an average of about 200,000 unique TCR beta nucleotide sequences per donor were sequenced, and roughly a sixth of those sequences were non-productive.

Library generation was performed with the immunoSEQ multiplex PCR assay. For the multiplex PCR, a mixture combining 60 forward primers for TCR Vbeta segments and 13 reverse primers for TCR Jbeta segments was used. Amplification of the CDR3 region of rearranged TCR beta genes was performed with a multiplex PCR assay on genomic DNA. The Illumina HiSeq System was used to sequence the amplified TCR beta libraries as 87-base-pair reads. Per the authors' processing: Across the roughly 670 repertoires, a later analysis counted tens of millions of unique TCR beta chains, 9 million to 14 million of which were shared by at least two donors. To remove PCR and sequencing errors, raw reads were error-corrected and collapsed into unique sequences using a nearest-neighbor algorithm that merged closely related sequences. To assign V, D and J gene segments, CDR3 sequences were aligned to IMGT reference sequences. For a sequence to be retained, at least a six-nucleotide match to both a V gene segment and a J gene segment was required. Rearrangements were classified as productive when the CDR3 lacked stop codons and remained in frame with V and J, and all other rearrangements were classified as non-productive. Following IMGT convention, CDR3 was defined as the stretch from the second conserved V-encoded cysteine up to the conserved J-encoded phenylalanine. The earlier analysis of about 610 of the donors excluded sequences that lacked an unambiguous match to a single V gene segment. In an earlier analysis of approximately 610 of the donors, V segments were called functional above 56.7% productive rearrangements and were called segregating when the between-donor standard deviation exceeded 5%. A statistical classification framework was built for diagnosing cytomegalovirus status from the catalog of TCR beta chain sequences. In a later analysis, V and J genes were assigned by comparing TCR nucleotide sequences against IMGT/GENE-DB human TR gene sequences. In a later analysis, CDR3 sequences and most-parsimonious VDJ recombination scenarios were assigned using the TCRdist pipeline. In a later analysis, each TCR beta chain was defined by its CDR3 amino acid sequence together with its V-gene family, and reads without a unique V-gene family were excluded. In a later analysis, approximately 590 highly shared, low-generation-probability nucleotide sequences were removed to address suspected cross-contamination and a sequencing artifact. In a later analysis, a clonal expansion index for each public chain was calculated from normalized within-repertoire ranks of inferred template counts. In a later analysis, generation probabilities were computed using a VDJ recombination model fitted to out-of-frame rearrangements, and the results were checked against IGoR. In a later analysis, TCR-TCR, TCR-HLA and TCR-CMV co-occurrence was scored with hypergeometric tests, and a repertoire-size bias correction was applied to TCR pairs. A later analysis estimated false discovery rates by permuting HLA or CMV assignments 20 times. In a later analysis, co-occurring TCRs were grouped using DBSCAN, and TCRdist sequence similarity was added for clustering within HLA-allele-positive subsets. Repertoires with fewer than 30,000 or more than 120,000 public chains were left out of co-occurrence clustering, as were about five repertoires with anomalous nucleotide sharing. The immuneACCESS repertoire file appears here via TCRdb, limited to in-frame rearrangements. These files lack a portion of the clones; in checked studies, under half of the deficit traces to unresolved V genes, and the cause of the others is not known. That table furnishes V, J and clone size, whereas the DNA furnished D and trimming. This sample has approximately 150,000 clones in its table, and over 65% of those were observed once. The ten largest clones represent around 13% of the sample.

The junction shows trimming of 6 bases on V and 2 bases on J, and the gene matches do not reach 4 bases of it. Including the terminal cysteine and phenylalanine, the CDR3 comprises 14 residues. Left in the record is the CDR3 DNA by itself, 42 bases read in frame from the first base. CDR1 and CDR2 (SNHLY, FYNNEI) derive from the germline V gene. Overall study results and their limits: In vitro tests confirmed that a few of the cytomegalovirus-associated TCR beta chains recognize cytomegalovirus antigens. When HLA alleles, especially DR and DQ, strongly co-occurred, attributing TCR associations to individual alleles was difficult. A further reported finding was that TCR beta sequences accurately predicted the HLA-A and HLA-B alleles for most subjects in the first cohort. Some IMGT-functional V segments, including TRBV6-2 and TRBV6-3, could not be distinguished by the 87-base-pair reads and were therefore excluded. An association between a missense DCLRE1C variant and V-gene and J-gene trimming of TCR beta chains was found in a later genetic analysis and replicated in an independent cohort. The authors suggested that the approach could potentially be extended to other disease states and immunological phenotypes. According to a later analysis, parvovirus B19, influenza, CMV and Epstein-Barr virus appeared linked to several top co-occurrence clusters. Correlated functional status among segregating V segments might reflect linkage disequilibrium, but an unknown experimental factor could not be ruled out. Only TCR beta chains were sequenced in this cohort, and the absence of alpha or paired-chain data limited detectable features. A total of 150 to 200 TCR beta chains were listed by the study as associated with cytomegalovirus. In both the original and validation cohorts, the classifier was reported to diagnose cytomegalovirus status with high specificity and sensitivity. Seventeen rarely observed V segments, including chromosome 9 orphons, were excluded from the earlier analysis of just under 600 of the donors because counts were too low. A later analysis found that HLA-associated TCR beta chains were more clonally expanded and had lower generation probabilities than equally common non-associated chains. CMV serostatus was the only immune exposure information available for the cohort. Because HLA typing was unavailable for some donors at each locus, only the typed subset was used in association tests. A later genetic analysis reported fewer N-insertions in productive TCRs among donors in an Asian-associated ancestry cluster than the roughly 700-donor mean. A later analysis associated about 17,000 TCR beta sequences with specific HLA alleles at a false discovery rate of 0.05. While some public TCRs were present in many individuals, most TCR sequences turned up only very rarely across donors. A cluster of highly shared sequence variants was judged likely to represent a technical artifact of the sequencing pipeline. Roughly uniform sequencing depth across donors was assumed in presence/absence analyses, although this assumption may not hold. Most CMV-associated TCR beta chains appeared to be HLA-restricted in a later analysis, and the HLA associations seemed to be driven largely by CMV exposure. In a later analysis, TCR association rates were found to vary across HLA loci, with the most associated TCRs seen for DRB1 alleles and the fewest for HLA-C alleles. In an earlier analysis of a few hundred of the donors, most TCR beta V segments were observed in productive rearrangements about 90% or about 30% of the time, broadly matching IMGT annotations.

In total, approximately 700 healthy bone marrow donors made up the cohort. At the time of sampling, all cohort members were nominally healthy, though unrecorded immune exposures were likely present. The donor tested CMV seropositive and was one of the 289 seropositive cohort members. Every donor gave a peripheral blood sample, and the peripheral blood mononuclear cells from that sample were used for TCR beta sequencing. Genomic DNA was extracted from the blood cell samples with the Qiagen DNeasy Blood Extraction Kit. Comment on this clone: What antigen it recognizes has not been identified. The sample holds no much larger clone one base away, and base qualities are not on file.

The receptor was derived from a man in his forties in good health and CMV-seropositive. The rearranged chain carries TRBV2 and TRBJ1-3; the central 7 bases match TRBD1. The specimen sequenced was PBMCs. CDR3 region: CASSGTEAGNTIYF. The nucleotides are TGTGCCAGCAGCGGGACAGAGGCTGGAAACACCATATATTTT.